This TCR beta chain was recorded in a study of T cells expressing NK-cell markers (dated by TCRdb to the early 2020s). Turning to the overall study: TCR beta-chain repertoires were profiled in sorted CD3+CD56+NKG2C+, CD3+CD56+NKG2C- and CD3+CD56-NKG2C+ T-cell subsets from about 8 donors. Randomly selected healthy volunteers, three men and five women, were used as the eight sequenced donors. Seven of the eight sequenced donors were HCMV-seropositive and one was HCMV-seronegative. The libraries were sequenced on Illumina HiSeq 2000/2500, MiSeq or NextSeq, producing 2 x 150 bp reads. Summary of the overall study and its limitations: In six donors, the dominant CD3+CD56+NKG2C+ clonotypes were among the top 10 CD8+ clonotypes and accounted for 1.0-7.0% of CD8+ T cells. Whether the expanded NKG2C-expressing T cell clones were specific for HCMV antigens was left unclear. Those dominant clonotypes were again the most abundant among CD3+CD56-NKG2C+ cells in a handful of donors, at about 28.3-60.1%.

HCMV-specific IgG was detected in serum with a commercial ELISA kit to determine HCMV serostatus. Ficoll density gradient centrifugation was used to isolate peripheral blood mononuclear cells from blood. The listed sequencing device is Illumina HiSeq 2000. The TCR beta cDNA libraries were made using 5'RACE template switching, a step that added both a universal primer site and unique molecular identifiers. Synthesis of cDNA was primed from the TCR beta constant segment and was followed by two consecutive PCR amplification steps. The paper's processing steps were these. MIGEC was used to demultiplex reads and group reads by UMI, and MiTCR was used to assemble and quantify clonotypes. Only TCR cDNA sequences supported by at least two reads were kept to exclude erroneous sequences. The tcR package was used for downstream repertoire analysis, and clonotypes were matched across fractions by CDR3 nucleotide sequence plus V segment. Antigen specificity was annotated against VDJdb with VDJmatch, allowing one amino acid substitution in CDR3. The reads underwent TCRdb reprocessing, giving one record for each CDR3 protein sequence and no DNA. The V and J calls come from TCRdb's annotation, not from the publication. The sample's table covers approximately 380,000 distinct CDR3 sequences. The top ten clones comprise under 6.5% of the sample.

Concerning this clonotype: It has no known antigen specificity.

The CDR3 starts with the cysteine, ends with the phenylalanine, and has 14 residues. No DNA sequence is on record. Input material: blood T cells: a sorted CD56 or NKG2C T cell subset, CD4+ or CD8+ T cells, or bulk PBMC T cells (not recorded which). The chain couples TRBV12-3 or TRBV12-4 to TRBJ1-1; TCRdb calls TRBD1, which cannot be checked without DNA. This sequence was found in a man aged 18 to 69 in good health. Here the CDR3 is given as CASTTRAENTEAFF.